The TCR beta chain described here comes from a study of blood T cell repertoires in COVID-19. Study summary: Both acute and convalescent COVID-19 samples were obtained from the United States, Italy and Spain.

Between the trimmed V and J ends, which lost 6 bases and 2 bases, there was a span of 11 bases. The V gene's germline CDR1 is MNHEY and CDR2 SVGAGI. The CDR3 runs to 15 residues. Patients at the Seattle site were enrolled during active infection and followed longitudinally. Per the original methods: Reference gene primer amplification gave estimated nucleated cell counts. Here immunoSEQ multiplex PCR was the method, and the copy in TCRdb shows in-frame clones only, minus some. That table gives V, J and clone size, and the DNA gave D and trimming. The sample lists a few hundred thousand clones; roughly 90% were seen once.

The sample taken for sequencing was peripheral blood. The receptor comes from a woman aged 55-70 years with COVID-19, enrolled during active disease. The chain uses TRBV6-5 and TRBJ2-6, with D possibly matching TRBD1 (5 bases). As DNA, the CDR3 is TGTGCCAGCAGCGCCCGCAGGGCTGGGGCCAACGTCCTGACTTTC. It encodes CASSARRAGANVLTF.